This T cell receptor (beta chain) was retrieved from a study of T cell responses to AZD1222 COVID-19 vaccine listed by TCRdb under 2021. For the study in its entirety: AZD1222 recipients given second doses at about 4 weeks or at about 12 weeks were pooled, since spike-specific TCR depth and breadth were not found to differ between the two schedules. A total of around 240 trial participants underwent TCR sequencing, of whom about 200 received two doses of AZD1222 and about 25 received two doses of the MenACWY control vaccine. Trial participants were enrolled into age subgroups of 18-55, 56-69 and 70-plus years, which contained 148, 28 and 57 TCR-sequenced participants, respectively.

The CDR3 regions of human TCRbeta chains were subjected to immunosequencing. As for how the authors treated the data: Repertoire TCRs were matched against a reference library of SARS-CoV-2-specific TCRs generated with the MIRA antigen-specificity platform. Breadth was defined as the fraction of unique TCRs that were SARS-CoV-2-associated, and depth was defined as the fraction of total T cells that were SARS-CoV-2-associated. Using the MIRA data, every spike-specific TCR was mapped to the spike region that the TCR reacted to and assigned to either a CD4 or a CD8 class. Log10-transformed breadth and depth values were compared by one-way ANOVA with Sidak's multiple comparisons tests. TCRdb stores this immuneACCESS table with in-frame sequences only. Part of the clones is absent; in the studies checked, under half of the shortfall reflects unresolved V genes, and no reason is known for the rest. The DNA was the basis for D and trimming; V, J and clone size are from that table. The sample has about 150,000 clones on record, 85% to 90% of them singletons. The ten largest clonotypes hold approximately 6.9% of the sample.

Per the publication, the time point label means: baseline before first vaccination. Samples from vaccinated people were obtained from the UK trials COV001 and COV002, which included a single-blind randomized controlled phase 2/3 trial of AZD1222 (ChAdOx1 nCoV-19) in healthy adults. For TCRbeta chain sequencing, PBMC samples from trial participants were taken at day 0 and at day 28 after the second dose. General findings and caveats noted by the study authors: Spike-specific TCR breadth and depth rose significantly after two AZD1222 doses compared with day 0 and with MenACWY recipients. The vaccine-associated CD4 TCRs covered the entire spike protein, and the dominant responses fell in regions 160-218 and 743-854. Conclusions about previously exposed vaccinees were limited because only six or seven AZD1222 recipients were SARS-CoV-2 seropositive at baseline. Nearly half of unique spike-specific TCRs reportedly recognized epitopes outside regions mutated in the B.1.351 and B.1.1.7 variants. The 56-69-year group was small, and its depth increase did not reach significance, likely because of low power. No day 14 peak-response samples were available, so repertoires were characterized only after the peak T cell response. Participants were mostly white British, with more females than males. The authors suggested clonal diversity may have been underestimated.

V and J lose 2 bases and 10 bases, and a span of 14 bases separates them. Reading from cysteine to phenylalanine, the CDR3 counts 13 amino acids. Just the 39-base CDR3 DNA is kept, in frame starting at base 1. CDR1 and CDR2 are drawn from the germline V gene: MRHNA, SNTAGT. About this clone: This clone's antigen is unknown. Base qualities are not provided; no much larger clone lies one nucleotide away.

Sequences were derived from peripheral blood, sampled on day 0 of AZD1222 vaccination. The clonotype originates from an adult in good health. The sequence is built from TRBV6-4 and TRBJ1-1; the D region possibly corresponds to TRBD1 (6 bases align). Here the CDR3 is given as CASSDGIQGRAFF. Here is the DNA: TGTGCCAGCAGTGACGGAATTCAGGGGAGAGCTTTCTTT.